What follows are 26 T cell receptor beta chains derived from one specimen sequenced in a study of blood T cell repertoires in COVID-19. Produced via immunoSEQ multiplex PCR; TCRdb's table is partial and in-frame only. The sample lists some 140,000 clones; 75% to 90% were seen once. The sequenced material came from peripheral blood. These receptor sequences come from a woman aged 50 to 60 who had recovered from COVID-19.

This clone was detected only a few times. This chain uses TRBV7-2 with TRBJ2-7; D perhaps matches TRBD2 (6 bases). Trimming cost V 0 bases and J 7 bases, with 10 bases left between them. The CDR3 has 13 residues. Looked up from germline, CDR1 is SGHTA and CDR2 is FQGNSA. The CDR3 region has the DNA TGTGCCAGCAGCTTAGCGCGGGGACTGGAGCAGTACTTC. This translates into CASSLARGLEQYF.

V usage is TRBV6-5 and J usage is TRBJ2-1; 7 bases align to TRBD1. Germline V lookup: CDR1 MNHEY, CDR2 SVGAGI. The CDR3 runs to 15 residues. J gave up 5 bases and V 5 bases, and 9 bases lay outside the gene matches. CDR3 sequence reads: CASSPDRATNNEQFF. The CDR3 DNA reads as TGTGCCAGCAGTCCCGACAGGGCCACAAACAATGAGCAGTTCTTC.

This clone has only a few counts. V gene TRBV7-2 combines with J gene TRBJ1-4, with D possibly being TRBD1 (6 bases). The CDR3 runs 14 residues. Germline values: CDR1 SGHTA, CDR2 FQGNSA. V was shortened by 3 bases and J by 10 bases, with 15 bases between the two germline ends. The CDR3 spells CASSFGQTLGKLFF. The CDR3 DNA reads TGTGCCAGCAGCTTTGGACAGACTCTGGGAAAACTGTTTTTT.

J is TRBJ1-5 and V is TRBV7-9; perhaps TRBD1 as D (5 bases). Per the germline V gene, CDR1 is SEHNR and CDR2 is FQNEAQ (reference sequence). The CDR3 loop spans 14 amino acids. The V gene lost 5 bases and the J gene lost 5 bases, with 13 bases spanning the gap. CDR3 DNA: TGTGCCAGCAGCCTTAGCGGGGCCCATCAGCCCCAGCATTTT. It encodes CASSLSGAHQPQHF.

The rearrangement joins TRBV4-1 to TRBJ1-4; TRBD1 agrees at 8 bases. CDR3 length equals 16 residues. Trimming removed 0 bases from V and 8 bases from J; junction bases left unmatched: 8. Germline lookup yields CDR1 MGHRA and CDR2 YSYEKL. Here the CDR3 reads CASSQDRTGRWEKLFF. CDR3 DNA: TGCGCCAGCAGCCAAGATAGGACAGGGCGGTGGGAAAAACTGTTTTTT.

This clone was observed once. The genes are TRBV5-1 and TRBJ1-1; 8 bases fit TRBD1. The V and J ends lost 3 bases and 1 base, in that order; junction bases with no gene match: 8. The CDR3 length is 16 residues. Germline V gene sequence: CDR1 SGHRS, CDR2 YFSETQ. The CDR3 DNA is TGCGCCAGCAGCTCACAAGGACAGGGAACGAACACTGAAGCTTTCTTT. Encoded protein: CASSSQGQGTNTEAFF.

The V and J genes are TRBV5-5 and TRBJ1-2; the match to TRBD1 covers 7 bases. V trimming: 3 bases; J trimming: 11 bases; junction bases outside the gene matches: 16. The CDR3 is made up of 15 amino acids. Per germline, CDR1 SGHKS and CDR2 YYEKEE (reference sequence). The CDR3 here is CASSSVTPGTVSYTF. The CDR3 DNA is TGTGCCAGCAGCTCTGTGACCCCCGGGACAGTTTCTTACACCTTC.

The chain uses TRBV2 and TRBJ1-1, with a weak D call TRBD1 (5 bases). Germline V lookup: CDR1 SNHLY, CDR2 FYNNEI. CDR3 size: 15 residues. V lost 2 bases to trimming and J lost 4 bases, with 14 bases between them. This CDR3 is CASSEFRVGGTEAFF. DNA for the CDR3: TGTGCCAGCAGTGAATTCAGGGTGGGTGGCACTGAAGCTTTCTTT.

This clone was seen only a few times. The chain has TRBV6-5 and TRBJ1-4, with TRBD1 matching 9 bases. V shed 9 bases, J shed 7 bases, and the junction held 9 bases outside the gene matches. Germline assignment: CDR1 MNHEY and CDR2 SVGAGI. The length of the CDR3 is 14 residues. The CDR3 region is CASRRGQGSEKLFF. The CDR3 region has the DNA TGTGCCAGTCGGAGGGGACAGGGCTCTGAAAAACTGTTTTTT.

The chain combines TRBV23-1 with TRBJ2-7; TRBD1 matches 7 bases. TRBV23-1 is identified as an open reading frame with a role that is uncertain. This CDR3 has 16 residues. Trimming removed 2 bases from V and 4 bases from J; junction bases left unmatched: 11. The DNA for the CDR3 is TGCGCCAGCAGTCAAAGGGGGCCCGGGCACTTTTACGAGCAGTACTTC. This encodes CASSQRGPGHFYEQYF.

This clone was observed a single time. This rearrangement joins TRBV3-1 (or the pseudogene TRBV3-2) to TRBJ2-1; 9 bases are a match to TRBD1. Germline V CDR1 and CDR2: LGHDT, YNNKEL (reference sequence). The CDR3 is 17 residues long. The trim removed 4 bases at V and 5 bases at J, leaving 12 bases unmatched. The CDR3 sequence: CASSLRGTGGFDNEQFF. The DNA of the CDR3 is TGTGCCAGCAGCCTAAGAGGAACAGGGGGCTTCGACAATGAGCAGTTCTTC.

V is TRBV7-9 and J is TRBJ2-3; 9 nucleotides line up with TRBD1. Germline values: CDR1 SEHNR, CDR2 FQNEAQ (reference sequence). The CDR3 is 16 amino acids. The ends lost 8 bases at V and 2 bases at J; junction bases unmatched: 11. The CDR3 loop reads CASQRWGTGNTDTQYF. The CDR3 DNA reads as TGTGCCAGCCAGAGGTGGGGGACAGGGAACACAGATACGCAGTATTTT.

The CDR3 nucleotides read TGCGCCAGCAGCCAAAAGTCGACAGGGGAATACAATGAGCAGTTCTTC. Residues: CASSQKSTGEYNEQFF. The rearrangement joins TRBV4-1 to TRBJ2-1, with 8 bases fitting TRBD1. Germline CDR1 and CDR2: MGHRA and YSYEKL. V trimming: 2 bases; J trimming: 4 bases; junction bases outside the gene matches: 7. The CDR3 extends over 16 amino acids.

The rearrangement joins TRBV4-3 to TRBJ1-3; no definite D call. This CDR3 is built from 17 residues. Trimming cost V 1 base and J 0 bases, with 13 bases left between them. CDR1 and CDR2 from the germline V gene are LGHNA and YSLEER. Written as DNA, the CDR3 is TGCGCCAGCAGCCAAGTTAGCAGTCCGTACTCTGGAAACACCATATATTTT. Its protein is CASSQVSSPYSGNTIYF.

The chain uses TRBV6-4 and TRBJ2-2; 7 bases map to TRBD1. CDR1 and CDR2 from the germline V gene are MRHNA and SNTAGT. The CDR3 runs 14 residues. Unmatched junction bases numbered 9, after V lost 6 bases and J lost 8 bases. The CDR3 reads CASSQVQGRGELFF. The DNA for the CDR3 is TGTGCCAGCAGCCAAGTACAGGGGCGAGGGGAGCTGTTTTTT.

This clone showed up just a few times. This chain uses TRBV5-6 with TRBJ1-4; the D is unclear. This CDR3 contains 19 residues. Trimming stripped 0 bases from V and 5 bases from J, with 23 bases between. Germline CDR1 is SGHDT and CDR2 is YYEEEE. The chain's CDR3 is CASSLGAIRRAGRNEKLFF. CDR3 nucleotides: TGTGCCAGCAGCTTGGGGGCTATACGACGAGCGGGCCGCAATGAAAAACTGTTTTTT. Full variable domain (remainder filled in from reference TRBV5-6 and TRBJ1-4): DAGVTQSPTHLIKTRGQQVTLRCSPKSGHDTVSWYQQALGQGPQFIFQYYEEEERQRGNFPDRFSGHQFPNYSSELNVNALLLGDSALYLCASSLGAIRRAGRNEKLFFGSGTQLSVL.

The chain employs TRBV18 and TRBJ2-1; possibly TRBD2 for D (5 bases). The germline V gene encodes CDR1 KGHSH and CDR2 LQKENI. The CDR3 runs 16 residues. The germline V and J ends were trimmed by 0 bases and 2 bases, with 11 bases remaining between them. CDR3 sequence: CASSPPGLLTYNEQFF. CDR3 nucleotide sequence: TGTGCCAGCTCACCACCTGGACTTCTGACCTACAATGAGCAGTTCTTC.

V is TRBV2 and J is TRBJ1-1, with D possibly being TRBD1 (5 bases). Trimming cost V 5 bases and J 6 bases, with 16 bases left between them. The CDR3 consists of 14 residues. The germline V gene has CDR1 SNHLY and CDR2 FYNNEI. CDR3 nucleotides: TGTGCCAGCAGTATCAGGGTGGTTGGCTCTGAAGCTTTCTTT. This sequence encodes CASSIRVVGSEAFF.

The rearrangement joins TRBV7-2 to TRBJ2-5, with 10 bases identical to TRBD2. The ends lost 5 bases at V and 5 bases at J; junction bases unmatched: 17. The CDR3 consists of 18 residues. Germline CDR1 reads SGHTA; CDR2 reads FQGNSA. Written as DNA, the CDR3 is TGTGCCAGCAGCCCCCCGCCCGGAACTAGCGGGATTTGGGAGACCCAGTACTTC. Encoded protein: CASSPPPGTSGIWETQYF.

The chain is built from TRBV27 and TRBJ2-7, with D perhaps matching TRBD2 (6 bases). The germline gives CDR1 MNHEY, CDR2 SMNVEV (reference sequence). The V end was cut by 1 base, the J end by 5 bases, with 12 bases between. CDR3 length: 14 amino acids. Here the CDR3 DNA reads TGTGCCAGCAGTTTATGGGGGGAGCAAGACGAGCAGTACTTC. Its translation is CASSLWGEQDEQYF.

This rearrangement joins TRBV20-1 to TRBJ2-7; 9 positions match TRBD2. Unmatched junction bases numbered 10, after V lost 3 bases and J lost 4 bases. Germline lookup yields CDR1 DFQATT and CDR2 SNEGSKA (reference sequence). The CDR3 is 15 amino acids. The CDR3, as DNA: TGCAGTGCTAGTAGGCTCTCTAGCGGGGTTTACGAGCAGTACTTC. This gives the protein CSASRLSSGVYEQYF.

The chain has TRBV13 and TRBJ2-1; D may be TRBD2 (6 bases). Germline CDR1 and CDR2: PRHDT and FYEKMQ (reference sequence). The CDR3 is 14 amino acids. Deletions cut 7 bases from V and 15 bases from J, with 25 bases between. As DNA, the CDR3 is TGTGCCAGCACAAATACAAAGGAGGGGAGAGCATCGTTCTTC. Translating gives CASTNTKEGRASFF.

The gene calls are TRBV5-1 and TRBJ2-7; TRBD2 matches at 8 bases. V lost 4 bases and J lost 6; bases outside the gene matches: 15. This CDR3 is 16 amino acids long. Germline CDR1 is SGHRS and CDR2 is YFSETQ. The CDR3 loop reads CASSLNLAGPWGEQYF. As DNA, the CDR3 is TGCGCCAGCAGCCTAAATTTAGCGGGACCATGGGGCGAGCAGTACTTC.

This chain connects TRBV5-8 to TRBJ1-2, with 12 bases lining up with TRBD1. This CDR3 is 16 amino acids long. Trimming removed 4 bases from V and 4 bases from J; junction bases left unmatched: 8. Germline V gene data show CDR1 as SGHTS and CDR2 as YDEGEE. CDR3 residues: CASSRDRGLLSYGYTF. The CDR3, as DNA: TGTGCCAGCAGCCGGGACAGGGGGCTGTTGAGCTATGGCTACACCTTC.

This clone was observed a single time. The rearrangement joins TRBV3-1 (or the pseudogene TRBV3-2) to TRBJ2-3, with 9 bases fitting TRBD2. Trimming at V came to 4 bases and at J to 6 bases, leaving 11 bases not matched to a gene. This CDR3 is 16 amino acids long. Germline CDR1 LGHDT, CDR2 YNNKEL (reference sequence). The chain's CDR3 is CASSPDSGGKLDTQYF. Here the CDR3 DNA reads TGTGCCAGCAGCCCAGATAGCGGGGGTAAGCTTGATACGCAGTATTTT.

This chain uses TRBV4-2 with TRBJ2-1, with D possibly matching TRBD2 (5 bases). The CDR3 sequence is 14 residues long. The V gene lost 4 bases and the J gene lost 4 bases, with 11 bases spanning the gap. Germline CDR1 LGHNA, CDR2 YNFKEQ. The DNA of the CDR3 is TGTGCCAGCAGCCGGGAAGGACTTTACAATGAGCAGTTCTTC. It specifies CASSREGLYNEQFF.